These 29 T cell receptor beta chains were all obtained from the same sample, sequenced in a study of regulatory T cells in long-lasting Graves disease. As for time point: newly diagnosed GD, antithyroid drugs for less than 3 months. Construction of the TCR library relied on RNA isolated from PBMCs. With iRepertoire HTBI primers and Arm-PCR of CDR3 regions, TCR beta libraries were built. TCRdb passed the multiplex PCR reads through MiXCR, listing each CDR3 protein once. The table lists a few hundred thousand distinct CDR3 sequences, approximately 19% of them singletons. The data were also submitted as part of a second study, on T cells in Graves' hyperthyroidism and ophthalmopathy.

The specimen comprised peripheral blood mononuclear cells (PBMCs), sampled at new diagnosis, from a patient treated with antithyroid drugs. The origin of the receptors is a woman aged 30 to 39 with Graves disease.

This clonotype was recorded at least ten times. The chain recombines TRBV30 with TRBJ2-7; a weak D match, TRBD2 (6 bases). The germline gives CDR1 GTSNPN, CDR2 SVGIG (reference sequence). The CDR3 runs 11 residues. Trimming removed 4 bases at V and 7 bases at J, with 11 bases between. The CDR3 DNA reads as TGTGCCTGGAAGGGTGGGGGGGAGCAGTACTTC. Amino acids: CAWKGGGEQYF.

The sample holds many counts of this clonotype. The rearrangement links TRBV19 to TRBJ1-6; D unclear. Germline CDR1 LNHDA, CDR2 SQIVND (reference sequence). The CDR3 has 13 residues. With 7 bases removed from V and 7 bases from J, the gap between germline ends came to 11 bases. The CDR3: CASIAEENSPLHF. The DNA for the CDR3 is TGTGCCAGTATTGCGGAGGAGAATTCACCCCTCCACTTT. Full variable domain (missing parts from reference TRBV19 and TRBJ1-6): DGGITQSPKYLFRKEGQNVTLSCEQNLNHDAMYWYRQDPGQGLRLIYYSQIVNDFQKGDIAEGYSVSREKKESFPLTVTSAQKNPTAFYLCASIAEENSPLHFGNGTRLTVT.

This rearrangement joins TRBV15 to TRBJ2-5; D gene uncertain. Trimming took off 1 base at V and 1 base at J, with 1 base between the two ends. The CDR3 covers 12 residues. Per germline, CDR1 LNHNV and CDR2 YYDKDF (reference sequence). The CDR3 is CATSRVQETQYF. CDR3 in DNA: TGTGCCACCAGCAGAGTCCAAGAGACCCAGTACTTC.

In its sample, this clonotype was seen a few times. This rearrangement joins TRBV19 to TRBJ2-3, with unresolved D. Germline V gives CDR1 LNHDA, CDR2 SQIVND (reference sequence). This CDR3 is 17 amino acids long. Trimming removed 3 bases from V and 2 bases from J, with 18 bases in between. DNA for the CDR3: TGTGCCAGTAGTATTATTAGCCGTCGCCCCCACACAGATACGCAGTATTTT. Residues: CASSIISRRPHTDTQYF.

This clonotype turned up a few times. The chain joins TRBV28 to TRBJ2-7, with D possibly TRBD1 on 6 matching bases. V was shortened by 6 bases and J by 2 bases, with 20 bases between the two germline ends. The germline V gene has CDR1 MDHEN and CDR2 SYDVKM. The CDR3 runs to 16 residues. The CDR3 loop reads CASSTKQGAFTYEQYF. CDR3 in DNA: TGTGCCAGCAGCACAAAACAGGGAGCCTTTACCTACGAGCAGTACTTC. Based on the CDR3 plus reference TRBV28 and TRBJ2-7, the full variable domain is DVKVTQSSRYLVKRTGEKVFLECVQDMDHENMFWYRQDPGLGLRLIYFSYDVKMKEKGDIPEGYSVSREKKERFSLILESASTNQTSMYLCASSTKQGAFTYEQYFGPGTRLTVT.

This clonotype was seen at least ten times. This chain uses TRBV3-1 with TRBJ1-2, with a tentative D call TRBD1 (5 bases). V was pared by 0 bases and J by 8 bases, with 19 bases between. Germline V gene lookup returns CDR1 LGHDT and CDR2 YNNKEL (reference sequence). CDR3 length equals 16 residues. The CDR3 sequence is CASSQDQRGARQGYTF. The CDR3 coding sequence is TGTGCCAGCAGCCAAGATCAAAGGGGCGCAAGACAAGGCTACACCTTC.

This clonotype was seen repeatedly, ten times or more. CDR3 region: CASTRQGSTGEQYF. The CDR3 nucleotides are TGTGCCAGCACCCGACAGGGTTCAACAGGCGAGCAGTACTTC. The chain joins TRBV2 to TRBJ2-7; 7 positions match TRBD1. The junction had 12 bases not matched to a gene; V was cut back by 7 bases and J by 6 bases. The germline V gene has CDR1 SNHLY and CDR2 FYNNEI. CDR3 length: 14 residues.

This clonotype has a count of ten or more. The CDR3 region has the DNA TGTGCCAGCAGTTCGCGGTCGGGCAGGGGGAATGTCGGGTATCGCACTGAAGCTTTCTTT. As protein: CASSSRSGRGNVGYRTEAFF. The J gene is TRBJ1-1, the V gene TRBV12-3 or TRBV12-4; 7 bases map to TRBD1. The CDR3 is 20 amino acids. Trimming removed 4 bases from V and 4 bases from J; junction bases left unmatched: 24.

This clonotype came up many times. The chain has TRBV12-3 or TRBV12-4 and TRBJ2-7; D might be TRBD1 or TRBD2, each matching 5 bases. V shed 3 bases and J shed 2 bases, with 11 bases lying between them. The CDR3 is made up of 14 amino acids. The CDR3 region is CASSLSGGPYEQYF. CDR3 nucleotides: TGTGCCAGCAGTTTGTCTGGGGGACCCTACGAGCAGTACTTC.

This clonotype was seen many times. V usage is TRBV9 and J usage is TRBJ2-7; D gene ambiguous. The CDR3 sequence is 13 residues long. V lost 2 bases, J lost 4 bases, and 10 bases lay in between. Germline CDR1 SGDLS, CDR2 YYNGEE. The CDR3: CASSVDEYYEQYF. DNA of the CDR3: TGTGCCAGCAGCGTGGATGAGTATTACGAGCAGTACTTC.

This clonotype came up many times. V and J are TRBV6-1 and TRBJ2-2; 8 nucleotides match TRBD1. This CDR3 has 18 residues. J lost 7 bases, V lost 2 bases, and 15 bases had no gene match. Germline loops: CDR1 MNHNS, CDR2 SASEGT. Here the CDR3 DNA reads TGTGCCAGCAGTGAATTCGGTTTGGACAGGGTTTCGGGCGGGGAGCTGTTTTTT. Translating it yields CASSEFGLDRVSGGELFF.

V and J are TRBV13 and TRBJ1-1, with a tentative D call TRBD1 (5 bases). This CDR3 has 16 residues. From germline, CDR1 is PRHDT and CDR2 FYEKMQ (reference sequence). Trimming removed 3 bases at V and 0 bases at J, with 14 bases between. CDR3 amino acids: CASSLGQGLMNTEAFF. The DNA for the CDR3 is TGTGCCAGCAGCTTGGGGCAGGGCCTAATGAACACTGAAGCTTTCTTT. The full variable domain, rest sourced from reference TRBV13 and TRBJ1-1, is AAGVIQSPRHLIKEKRETATLKCYPIPRHDTVYWYQQGPGQDPQFLISFYEKMQSDKGSIPDRFSAQQFSDYHSELNMSSLELGDSALYFCASSLGQGLMNTEAFFGQGTRLTVV.

The chain is built from TRBV10-2 and TRBJ1-1; no reliable D call. Germline V gene sequence: CDR1 WSHSY, CDR2 SAAADI. V lost 4 bases to trimming and J lost 2 bases, with 8 bases between them. The CDR3 is made up of 13 amino acids. In DNA, the CDR3 is TGCGCCAGCAGTGCACAGTCTAACACTGAAGCTTTCTTT. It is translated as CASSAQSNTEAFF.

This clonotype was found a few times. This may come from a read error, since a much larger clone is one base off. Lacking the conserved final phenylalanine or tryptophan, this CDR3 likely reflects a read error. The CDR3 DNA follows: TGTGCCAGCAGTGAACAATCGACCCAGCATCTT. This encodes CASSEQSTQHL. The chain employs TRBV2 and TRBJ1-5; D remains unclear. Per germline, CDR1 SNHLY and CDR2 FYNNEI. Trimming took 2 bases from V and 11 from J, leaving 7 bases between them. The CDR3 contains 11 residues.

This clonotype was detected ten times or more. The chain uses TRBV12-3 or TRBV12-4 and TRBJ1-6; D gene ambiguous. Trimming took 7 bases from V and 7 from J, leaving 8 bases between them. The CDR3 runs 12 residues. This CDR3 is CASTGWNSPLHF. CDR3 DNA sequence: TGTGCCAGCACCGGCTGGAATTCACCCCTCCACTTT.

This clonotype was counted once. This clone may be a read error of a much larger clone one base away. The J gene is TRBJ2-5, the V gene TRBV27, with D tentatively TRBD1 (5 bases). The V and J ends lost 5 bases and 5 bases respectively, with 18 bases between them. The CDR3 loop spans 15 amino acids. The germline V gene has CDR1 MNHEY and CDR2 SMNVEV (reference sequence). The CDR3, as DNA: TGTGCCAGCAGTGGTCCAGGGTCTTGGGATGAGACCCAGTACTTC. It translates to CASSGPGSWDETQYF.

This chain uses TRBV28 with TRBJ2-1, with D perhaps assigned TRBD1 or TRBD2 (5 bases each). CDR1 and CDR2 from the germline V gene are MDHEN and SYDVKM. V dropped 6 bases and J dropped 4 bases, with 16 bases sitting between them. The CDR3 is 15 amino acids. This chain's CDR3 is CASSPRSWGYNEQFF. CDR3 sequence (DNA): TGTGCCAGCAGCCCCAGGTCCTGGGGGTACAATGAGCAGTTCTTC.

This clonotype was observed at least ten times. DNA for the CDR3: TGTGCCAGTAACCCAACAGGAGGTGGAAACACCATATATTTT. This sequence encodes CASNPTGGGNTIYF. The chain carries TRBV19 and TRBJ1-3; D is possibly TRBD1 (5 bases). The V and J ends lost 7 bases and 3 bases respectively, with 13 bases between them. This CDR3 is built from 14 residues. Germline V gene sequence: CDR1 LNHDA, CDR2 SQIVND (reference sequence).

Notes on this clonotype: A much larger clone is a single base away; this may be a read error. No conserved phenylalanine or tryptophan ends this CDR3, so it is likely a read error. The chain is built from TRBV6-2 or TRBV6-3 and TRBJ1-1; tentatively, D is TRBD1 (6 bases). The germline CDR1 and CDR2 sequences are MNHEY and SVGEGT. The CDR3 length is 13 residues. V lost 6 bases and J 8 bases, leaving 16 bases between the germline ends. The CDR3 region has the DNA TGTGCCAGCAGCTCAAGGGGGGGCGCCGAAGCTTTCCTT. Amino acid sequence: CASSSRGGAEAFL.

This clonotype came up a few times. The gene calls are TRBV4-1 and TRBJ2-3; the match to TRBD1 covers 7 bases. The CDR3 loop spans 15 amino acids. From germline, CDR1 is MGHRA and CDR2 YSYEKL. V shed 0 bases and J 4 bases; nucleotides not matched to a gene: 4. Here the CDR3 reads CASSQEARGSDTQYF. CDR3 nucleotides: TGCGCCAGCAGCCAAGAGGCCAGGGGGTCAGATACGCAGTATTTT.

This clonotype was detected many times. The chain uses TRBV4-2 and TRBJ1-5; no definite D call. V was shortened by 1 base and J by 1 base, with 14 bases between the two germline ends. This CDR3 has 17 residues. Per the germline V gene, CDR1 is LGHNA and CDR2 is YNFKEQ. CDR3 DNA sequence: TGTGCCAGCAGCCAAGGGGTTTTGTCTGTAAGCAATCAGCCCCAGCATTTT. This sequence encodes CASSQGVLSVSNQPQHF.

The sample holds many counts of this clonotype. This rearrangement joins TRBV9 to TRBJ2-6, with D possibly TRBD2 on 5 matching bases. Trimming took off 4 bases at V and 4 bases at J, with 15 bases between the two ends. Per the germline V gene, CDR1 is SGDLS and CDR2 is YYNGEE. The CDR3 spans 16 residues. The CDR3: CASSPYGVAGANVLTF. CDR3 coding DNA: TGTGCCAGCAGCCCCTACGGGGTTGCCGGGGCCAACGTCCTGACTTTC.

This clonotype was counted at least ten times. The chain joins TRBV30 to TRBJ1-2; D unresolved. The CDR3 contains 13 residues. With 0 bases removed from V and 2 bases from J, the gap between germline ends came to 7 bases. Looked up from germline, CDR1 is GTSNPN and CDR2 is SVGIG (reference sequence). CDR3 region: CAWSVPRNYGYTF. The CDR3 DNA reads as TGTGCCTGGAGTGTACCCAGGAACTATGGCTACACCTTC.

This clonotype was seen at least ten times. The chain uses TRBV28 and TRBJ2-3; weak D call: TRBD2 (6 bases). CDR1 is MDHEN and CDR2 is SYDVKM in the germline V gene. V was pared by 6 bases and J by 3 bases, with 19 bases between. The CDR3 spans 16 residues. The CDR3 loop reads CASRPRGGRGTDTQYF. The CDR3 nucleotides read TGTGCCAGCAGACCTCGCGGAGGACGGGGGACAGATACGCAGTATTTT.

Note on this clonotype: This clone may be a read error of a much larger clone one base away. V gene TRBV30 combines with J gene TRBJ2-3; D not resolved. Trimming took 0 bases from V and 6 from J, leaving 4 bases between them. The germline CDR1 and CDR2 sequences are GTSNPN and SVGIG (reference sequence). The CDR3 is made up of 11 amino acids. CDR3 in amino acids: CAWSVDDTQYF. The CDR3 DNA follows: TGTGCCTGGAGTGTAGACGATACGCAGTATTTT. Based on the CDR3 plus reference TRBV30 and TRBJ2-3, the full variable domain is SQTIHQWPATLVQPVGSPLSLECTVEGTSNPNLYWYRQAAGRGLQLLFYSVGIGQISSEVPQNLSASRPQDRQFILSSKKLLLSDSGFYLCAWSVDDTQYFGPGTRLTVL.

This clonotype was counted a few times. This sequence joins TRBV10-1 and TRBJ2-3; weak D call: TRBD1 (5 bases). Germline CDR1 is WNHNN and CDR2 is SYGVQD (reference sequence). V was shortened by 3 bases and J by 6 bases, with 13 bases between the two germline ends. The CDR3 is made up of 14 amino acids. The CDR3 sequence: CASSDGAYFDTQYF. As DNA, the CDR3 is TGCGCCAGCAGTGATGGGGCCTACTTCGATACGCAGTATTTT.

This clonotype appeared many times. The V call is TRBV7-9, the J call TRBJ2-6; D gene uncertain. The V and J ends lost 1 base and 3 bases respectively, with 10 bases between them. CDR1 SEHNR and CDR2 FQNEAQ come from the germline V gene (reference sequence). The CDR3 is 16 amino acids. This CDR3 reads CASSLELGSGANVLTF. For the CDR3, the DNA is TGTGCCAGCAGCTTAGAGTTGGGAAGTGGGGCCAACGTCCTGACTTTC.

The rearrangement uses TRBV2 and TRBJ1-2, with 11 bases that match TRBD1. The CDR3 contains 18 residues. CDR1 SNHLY and CDR2 FYNNEI come from the germline V gene. V trimming: 6 bases; J trimming: 0 bases; junction bases outside the gene matches: 12. The CDR3 loop reads CASRVDAGTGGTNYGYTF. In DNA form, the CDR3 reads TGTGCCAGCAGAGTCGACGCCGGGACAGGGGGTACTAACTATGGCTACACCTTC.

This clonotype has ten or more counts. The V and J genes are TRBV7-2 and TRBJ1-5; no clear D. Germline values: CDR1 SGHTA, CDR2 FQGNSA. The CDR3 covers 14 residues. V shed 1 base and J shed 6 bases, with 10 bases lying between them. The CDR3 is CASSLGGKGQPQHF. The DNA for the CDR3 is TGTGCCAGCAGCTTAGGAGGGAAAGGTCAGCCCCAGCATTTT.